This entry features one TCR beta chain sequence. The sample belongs to a study of blood T cell repertoires in COVID-19. Study-wide background: The study drew acute and convalescent COVID-19 samples from the United States, Italy and Spain. PBMCs, B-cell-depleted T cells, or T cells were the source of the cDNA or gDNA that made up the material.

Original processing notes: It was from reference gene primer amplification that nucleated cell counts were estimated. TCRdb's table, derived via immunoSEQ multiplex PCR, lists solely in-frame clones and lacks some. That table supplies the V and J calls and clone size; D and trimming were determined from the DNA. Of 95,000 to 120,000 clones in the sample, roughly 84% were seen once. Sequenced: peripheral blood. The sequence was obtained from a man aged 35-49 years with acute or convalescent COVID-19.

The CDR3 DNA follows: TGTGCCAGCAGCTTGGGACTAGCGGGACCCTACGAGCAGTACTTC. Its protein product is CASSLGLAGPYEQYF. The rearrangement joins TRBV5-5 to TRBJ2-7, with 11 bases identical to TRBD2. With V trimmed by 0 bases and J by 2 bases, 1 base remained unmatched. The germline V gene encodes CDR1 SGHKS and CDR2 YYEKEE (reference sequence). The CDR3 runs 15 residues.